The 19 T cell receptor beta chains below were found in one sample sequenced in a study of Tregs in tolerant kidney transplant recipients. Profiled with immunoSEQ multiplex PCR; TCRdb holds only in-frame clones, not every one. The sample lists 60,000 or so clones; roughly 85% were seen once. The material sequenced was Tregs from blood, taken before the transplant. All receptors derive from a human donor who received a combined kidney and bone marrow transplant.

V gene TRBV6-1 combines with J gene TRBJ2-7, with D maybe TRBD2 (6 bases). V dropped 6 bases and J dropped 3 bases, with 6 bases sitting between them. The germline V gene encodes CDR1 MNHNS and CDR2 SASEGT. CDR3 size: 11 residues. In DNA form, the CDR3 reads TGTGCCAGCAGGGACTACTACGAGCAGTACTTC. Its protein product is CASRDYYEQYF.

V and J are TRBV2 and TRBJ2-7; D possibly corresponds to TRBD1 (5 bases). Trimming took off 3 bases at V and 4 bases at J, with 10 bases between the two ends. Germline CDR1 and CDR2: SNHLY and FYNNEI. The CDR3 loop spans 13 amino acids. CDR3 sequence (DNA): TGTGCCAGCAGTGACAGGGCTTGGTACGAGCAGTACTTC. This translates into CASSDRAWYEQYF. The variable domain in full, with the rest retrieved from reference TRBV2 and TRBJ2-7, is EPEVTQTPSHQVTQMGQEVILRCVPISNHLYFYWYRQILGQKVEFLVSFYNNEISEKSEIFDDQFSVERPDGSNFTLKIRSTKLEDSAMYFCASSDRAWYEQYFGPGTRLTVT.

The chain recombines TRBV6-6 with TRBJ1-3; no reliable D call. V lost 3 bases to trimming and J lost 4 bases, with 7 bases between them. The CDR3 sequence is 13 residues long. From germline, CDR1 is MNHNY and CDR2 SVGAGI (reference sequence). CDR3 DNA sequence: TGTGCCAGCAGTTATGGAGCCGGAAACACCATATATTTT. As protein: CASSYGAGNTIYF.

V is TRBV5-1 and J is TRBJ1-1, with TRBD1 as a possible D gene (5 bases). This CDR3 is built from 14 residues. Germline CDR1 SGHRS, CDR2 YFSETQ. The ends were cut back, 9 bases at V and 0 bases at J, with 15 bases in the middle. The CDR3 DNA is TGCGCCACCCGCGAGGGACCCATGAACACTGAAGCTTTCTTT. Protein: CATREGPMNTEAFF. Full variable domain (missing parts from reference TRBV5-1 and TRBJ1-1): KAGVTQTPRYLIKTRGQQVTLSCSPISGHRSVSWYQQTPGQGLQFLFEYFSETQRNKGNFPGRFSGRQFSNSRSEMNVSTLELGDSALYLCATREGPMNTEAFFGQGTRLTVV.

This chain connects TRBV4-2 to TRBJ2-1; the match to TRBD2 covers 10 bases. The CDR3 is made up of 17 amino acids. Germline trimming cut 0 bases from V and 4 bases from J; bases unmatched to any gene: 6. Germline-derived CDR1 and CDR2 are LGHNA and YNFKEQ. CDR3 amino acids: CASSQDGSSGGYNEQFF. CDR3 in DNA: TGTGCCAGCAGCCAAGATGGTTCTAGCGGGGGTTACAATGAGCAGTTCTTC.

The rearrangement joins TRBV28 to TRBJ1-1, with D possibly matching TRBD1 (5 bases). The CDR3 consists of 15 residues. Trimming took 3 bases from V and 5 from J, leaving 16 bases between them. The germline V gene encodes CDR1 MDHEN and CDR2 SYDVKM. The CDR3 coding sequence is TGTGCCAGCAGTTTTATCCCCAGGGCGGTAACTGAAGCTTTCTTT. Amino acids: CASSFIPRAVTEAFF.

This chain's CDR3 is CASSVGGSVGPIGAFF. In DNA form, the CDR3 reads TGTGCCAGCAGCGTAGGTGGTTCGGTAGGTCCCATCGGGGCTTTCTTT. The V and J genes are TRBV9 and TRBJ1-1; no clear D. The CDR3 is 16 amino acids. V lost 0 bases and J lost 11, with 23 bases in between. The germline gives CDR1 SGDLS, CDR2 YYNGEE. The full variable domain, in which reference TRBV9 and TRBJ1-1 provide the parts outside the CDR3, is DSGVTQTPKHLITATGQRVTLRCSPRSGDLSVYWYQQSLDQGLQFLIQYYNGEERAKGNILERFSAQQFPDLHSELNLSSLELGDSALYFCASSVGGSVGPIGAFFGQGTRLTVV.

The chain has TRBV6-5 and TRBJ2-5; D call uncertain. This CDR3 comprises 11 residues. The germline V and J ends were trimmed by 7 bases and 5 bases, with 8 bases remaining between them. Germline CDR1 is MNHEY and CDR2 is SVGAGI. As DNA, the CDR3 is TGTGCCAGCACAAAGAAGGAGACCCAGTACTTC. As protein: CASTKKETQYF.

The rearrangement joins TRBV30 to TRBJ1-2; D not certain. The CDR3 consists of 16 residues. The germline V gene encodes CDR1 GTSNPN and CDR2 SVGIG (reference sequence). V was pared by 0 bases and J by 2 bases, with 16 bases between. Here the CDR3 DNA reads TGTGCCTGGAGTGTATTGCGCATGACGGTAAACTATGGCTACACCTTC. Translated, it gives CAWSVLRMTVNYGYTF.

The gene calls are TRBV6-1 and TRBJ2-2; possibly TRBD2 for D (5 bases). This CDR3 region has 16 residues. Trimming stripped 3 bases from V and 6 bases from J, with 17 bases between. Germline CDR1 reads MNHNS; CDR2 reads SASEGT. CDR3 DNA sequence: TGTGCCAGCAGTGAGCGTAGCCGGGGTCGGGCCGGGGAGCTGTTTTTT. Amino acids: CASSERSRGRAGELFF.

This chain connects TRBV6-6 to TRBJ2-3, with a weak D call TRBD2 (5 bases). The length of the CDR3 is 15 residues. Germline V gives CDR1 MNHNY, CDR2 SVGAGI (reference sequence). V was pared by 2 bases and J by 2 bases, with 11 bases between. This CDR3 reads CASSYPSGNTDTQYF. For the CDR3, the DNA is TGTGCCAGCAGTTACCCCTCGGGAAACACAGATACGCAGTATTTT.

This rearrangement joins TRBV6-6 to TRBJ2-1, with D perhaps being TRBD1 or TRBD2 (5 bases each). Germline CDR1 is MNHNY and CDR2 is SVGAGI (reference sequence). The ends were cut back, 2 bases at V and 0 bases at J, with 8 bases in the middle. This CDR3 has 15 residues. The CDR3 protein is CASSYEGYSYNEQFF. In DNA form, the CDR3 reads TGTGCCAGCAGTTACGAGGGGTACTCCTACAATGAGCAGTTCTTC.

This clone was observed a few times. The chain uses TRBV15 and TRBJ2-3; 8 bases are shared with TRBD2. The CDR3 spans 14 residues. The V gene's germline CDR1 is LNHNV and CDR2 YYDKDF (reference sequence). V dropped 8 bases and J dropped 2; count of bases not matched to a gene: 6. Here the CDR3 DNA reads TGTGCCACCCAACCGGGACTAGTCACAGATACGCAGTATTTT. The encoded protein is CATQPGLVTDTQYF. The full variable domain, rest sourced from reference TRBV15 and TRBJ2-3, is DAMVIQNPRYQVTQFGKPVTLSCSQTLNHNVMYWYQQKSSQAPKLLFHYYDKDFNNEADTPDNFQSRRPNTSFCFLDIRSPGLGDTAMYLCATQPGLVTDTQYFGPGTRLTVL.

The chain has TRBV5-6 and TRBJ2-7, with 11 bases that match TRBD2. The J segment lost 6 bases and the V segment lost 0 bases, leaving 5 bases of the junction unmatched. The CDR3 is 15 residues long. Germline V gene data show CDR1 as SGHDT and CDR2 as YYEEEE. The CDR3 DNA reads TGTGCCAGCAGCTTGGCAGGGACTAGCGGAGCCGAGCAGTACTTC. As protein: CASSLAGTSGAEQYF.

The rearrangement uses TRBV7-2 and TRBJ2-3; D could derive from TRBD1 or TRBD2 (6 bases each). Germline values: CDR1 SGHTA, CDR2 FQGNSA. V lost 1 base to trimming and J lost 4 bases, with 15 bases between them. The CDR3 has 16 residues. CDR3 amino acids: CASSLVSGAKADTQYF. CDR3 coding DNA: TGTGCCAGCAGCTTAGTATCGGGGGCCAAGGCAGATACGCAGTATTTT.

This chain links TRBV5-4 with TRBJ2-7; 8 nucleotides match TRBD1. The germline V gene encodes CDR1 SGHNT and CDR2 YYREEE (reference sequence). The CDR3 consists of 14 residues. Unmatched junction bases numbered 8, after V lost 3 bases and J lost 6 bases. CDR3: CASSSTGGNGEQYF. In DNA, the CDR3 is TGTGCCAGCAGCTCAACAGGGGGTAACGGCGAGCAGTACTTC.

The chain joins TRBV6-5 to TRBJ1-2; unclear D gene. V gave up 7 bases and J gave up 1 base, with 4 bases separating them. The CDR3 contains 11 residues. The germline CDR1 and CDR2 sequences are MNHEY and SVGAGI. CDR3 amino acids: CASIDNYGYTF. The CDR3 DNA reads TGTGCCAGCATCGATAACTATGGCTACACCTTC.

This rearrangement joins TRBV28 to TRBJ2-7; D call uncertain. The length of the CDR3 is 12 residues. Looked up from germline, CDR1 is MDHEN and CDR2 is SYDVKM. The V and J ends lost 8 bases and 0 bases respectively, with 8 bases between them. CDR3: CASYSVSYEQYF. The CDR3, as DNA: TGTGCCAGCTACAGCGTCTCCTACGAGCAGTACTTC. Full variable domain (remainder filled in from reference TRBV28 and TRBJ2-7): DVKVTQSSRYLVKRTGEKVFLECVQDMDHENMFWYRQDPGLGLRLIYFSYDVKMKEKGDIPEGYSVSREKKERFSLILESASTNQTSMYLCASYSVSYEQYFGPGTRLTVT.

The count of this clone is one. The chain is built from TRBV18 and TRBJ1-1; D gene uncertain. The ends were cut back, 3 bases at V and 6 bases at J, with 11 bases in the middle. Germline V gene sequence: CDR1 KGHSH, CDR2 LQKENI. The CDR3 runs to 13 residues. CDR3 sequence reads: CASSPGRAPEAFF. The CDR3 nucleotides are TGTGCCAGCTCACCGGGGAGGGCCCCTGAAGCTTTCTTT.